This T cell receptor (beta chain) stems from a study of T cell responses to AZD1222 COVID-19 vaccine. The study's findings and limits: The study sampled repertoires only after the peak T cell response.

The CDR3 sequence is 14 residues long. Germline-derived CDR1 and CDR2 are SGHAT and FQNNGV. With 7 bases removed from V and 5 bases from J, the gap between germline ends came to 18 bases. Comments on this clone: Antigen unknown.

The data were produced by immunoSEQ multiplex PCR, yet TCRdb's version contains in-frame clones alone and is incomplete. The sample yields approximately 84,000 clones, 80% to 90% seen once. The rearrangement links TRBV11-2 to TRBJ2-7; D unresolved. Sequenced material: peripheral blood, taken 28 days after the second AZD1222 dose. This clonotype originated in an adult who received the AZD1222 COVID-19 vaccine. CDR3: CASIPALGTNEQYF. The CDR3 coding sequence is TGTGCCAGCATACCGGCTCTCGGAACCAACGAGCAGTACTTC.